The 9 T cell receptor beta chains in this list originate from one sample, sequenced in a study of chemoradiotherapy in HPV16-positive cancers. Sequencing used immunoSEQ multiplex PCR; TCRdb keeps in-frame clones, though not all of them. This sample yields more than 2,000 clones, of which 70% to 90% are seen a single time; roughly 7.4% belongs to the top ten. The sequencing here drew on tumor tissue, taken from a patient who underwent chemoradiotherapy. The receptors originated from a human donor with HPV-associated anogenital cancer.

The rearrangement uses TRBV19 and TRBJ1-2; no definite D call. CDR1 and CDR2 from the germline V gene are LNHDA and SQIVND (reference sequence). Deletions cut 3 bases from V and 0 bases from J, with 20 bases between. The CDR3 length is 18 residues. CDR3 amino acids: CASSIRGAVHGANYGYTF. The CDR3 DNA reads as TGTGCCAGTAGTATTCGTGGTGCTGTGCACGGAGCTAACTATGGCTACACCTTC.

The gene calls are TRBV27 and TRBJ2-1, with 9 nucleotides matching TRBD2. Trimming at V came to 0 bases and at J to 6 bases, leaving 12 bases not matched to a gene. The germline V gene has CDR1 MNHEY and CDR2 SMNVEV (reference sequence). The CDR3 is 18 amino acids. Written as DNA, the CDR3 is TGTGCCAGCAGTTTATCGAAGGGCGGGAGGGGGACCTTCAATGAGCAGTTCTTC. Its translation is CASSLSKGGRGTFNEQFF.

CDR3 bases: TGCAGCGTTGAAGGCCTATCCGACGAGCAGTACTTC. Its translation is CSVEGLSDEQYF. V is TRBV29-1 and J is TRBJ2-7; D gene uncertain. V was clipped by 1 base and J by 5 bases, with 9 bases between them. CDR3 size: 12 residues. The germline gives CDR1 SQVTM, CDR2 ANQGSEA.

The chain is built from TRBV9 and TRBJ2-3, with D perhaps TRBD2 (6 bases). Deletions cut 4 bases from V and 2 bases from J, with 11 bases between. Germline CDR1 reads SGDLS; CDR2 reads YYNGEE. The CDR3 totals 14 residues. The CDR3 spells CASSPRDSTDTQYF. The CDR3 coding sequence is TGTGCCAGCAGCCCCCGGGACTCCACAGATACGCAGTATTTT.

V gene TRBV19 combines with J gene TRBJ1-1, with D maybe TRBD1 (5 bases). Per the germline V gene, CDR1 is LNHDA and CDR2 is SQIVND (reference sequence). Trimming removed 4 bases from V and 0 bases from J, with 12 bases in between. The CDR3 is 15 residues long. Here the CDR3 DNA reads TGTGCCAGTAGTACCCTCGACAGACTGAACACTGAAGCTTTCTTT. Its protein is CASSTLDRLNTEAFF. Using reference TRBV19 and TRBJ1-1 for the parts outside the CDR3, the full variable domain is DGGITQSPKYLFRKEGQNVTLSCEQNLNHDAMYWYRQDPGQGLRLIYYSQIVNDFQKGDIAEGYSVSREKKESFPLTVTSAQKNPTAFYLCASSTLDRLNTEAFFGQGTRLTVV.

V usage is TRBV7-9 and J usage is TRBJ1-5; TRBD1 agrees at 8 bases. CDR3 length equals 14 residues. Trimming at V came to 6 bases and at J to 5 bases, leaving 6 bases not matched to a gene. In germline, CDR1 is SEHNR, CDR2 FQNEAQ (reference sequence). The CDR3 loop reads CASSQGTGYQPQHF. CDR3 in DNA: TGTGCCAGCAGTCAAGGGACAGGTTATCAGCCCCAGCATTTT.

This chain connects TRBV9 to TRBJ1-4, with D possibly matching TRBD1 (6 bases). The germline V gene has CDR1 SGDLS and CDR2 YYNGEE. The CDR3 is 15 residues long. Deletions cut 4 bases from V and 4 bases from J, with 14 bases between. The CDR3 sequence is CASSPRGAFNEKLFF. The CDR3 coding sequence is TGTGCCAGCAGCCCCCGGGGGGCCTTTAATGAAAAACTGTTTTTT.

V usage is TRBV7-9 and J usage is TRBJ2-4; 7 nucleotides line up with TRBD2. This CDR3 has 16 residues. J was trimmed by 2 bases and V by 5 bases; bases with no gene match: 9. CDR1 is SEHNR, CDR2 FQNEAQ, per germline (reference sequence). In DNA, the CDR3 is TGTGCCAGCAGCCCCTGGGGGGGAGGGACCAAAAACATTCAGTACTTC. This gives the protein CASSPWGGGTKNIQYF.

The genes are TRBV21-1 and TRBJ1-1; TRBD1 was called by the table and not checked on the DNA. TRBV21-1 is given as a pseudogene. The CDR3 has 19 residues. The CDR3 sequence: CASSKERGFWQSLRAEAFF. The CDR3 DNA reads TGTGCCAGCAGCAAAGAAAGGGGCTTCTGGCAATCTCTAAGGGCTGAAGCTTTCTTT.